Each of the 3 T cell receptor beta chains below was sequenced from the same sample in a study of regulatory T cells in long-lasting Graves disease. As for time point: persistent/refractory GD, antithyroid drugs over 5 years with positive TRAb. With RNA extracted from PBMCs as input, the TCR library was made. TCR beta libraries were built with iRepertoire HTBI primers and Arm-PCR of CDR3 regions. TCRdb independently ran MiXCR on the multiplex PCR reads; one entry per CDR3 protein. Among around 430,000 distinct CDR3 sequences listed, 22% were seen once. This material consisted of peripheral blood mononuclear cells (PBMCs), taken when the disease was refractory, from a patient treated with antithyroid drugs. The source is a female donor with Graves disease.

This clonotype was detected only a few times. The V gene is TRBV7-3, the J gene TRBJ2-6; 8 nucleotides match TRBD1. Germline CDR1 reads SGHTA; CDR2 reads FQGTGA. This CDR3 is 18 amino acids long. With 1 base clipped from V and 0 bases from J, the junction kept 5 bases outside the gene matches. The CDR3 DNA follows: TGTGCCAGCAGCTTAAGAACAGGGGGGTCCTCTGGGGCCAACGTCCTGACTTTC. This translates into CASSLRTGGSSGANVLTF.

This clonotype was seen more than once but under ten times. The CDR3 DNA is TGCAGTGCATCGGACGGTATGATGAACACCGGGGAGCTGTTTTTT. Protein product: CSASDGMMNTGELFF. V and J are TRBV20-1 and TRBJ2-2; no reliable D call. Trimming took 6 bases from V and 1 from J, leaving 15 bases between them. This CDR3 comprises 15 residues. Germline-derived CDR1 and CDR2 are DFQATT and SNEGSKA (reference sequence).

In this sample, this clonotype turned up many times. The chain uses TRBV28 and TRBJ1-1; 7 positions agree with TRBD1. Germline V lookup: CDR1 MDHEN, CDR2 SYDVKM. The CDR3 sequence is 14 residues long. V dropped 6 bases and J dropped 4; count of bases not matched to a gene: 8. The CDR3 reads CASRQGSGGTEAFF. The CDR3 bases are TGTGCCAGCAGACAGGGGTCTGGCGGCACTGAAGCTTTCTTT.